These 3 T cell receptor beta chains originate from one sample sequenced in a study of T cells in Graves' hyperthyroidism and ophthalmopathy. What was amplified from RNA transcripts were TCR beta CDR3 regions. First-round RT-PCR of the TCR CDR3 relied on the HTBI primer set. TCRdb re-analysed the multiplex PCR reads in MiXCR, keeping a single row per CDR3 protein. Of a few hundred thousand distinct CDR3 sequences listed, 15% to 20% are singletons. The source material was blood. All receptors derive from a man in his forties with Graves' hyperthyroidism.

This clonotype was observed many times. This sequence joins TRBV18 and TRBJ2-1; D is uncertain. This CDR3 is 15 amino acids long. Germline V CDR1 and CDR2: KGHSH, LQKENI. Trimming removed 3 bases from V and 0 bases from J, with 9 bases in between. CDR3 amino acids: CASSPSMSSYNEQFF. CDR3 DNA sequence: TGTGCCAGCTCACCGTCAATGAGCTCCTACAATGAGCAGTTCTTC.

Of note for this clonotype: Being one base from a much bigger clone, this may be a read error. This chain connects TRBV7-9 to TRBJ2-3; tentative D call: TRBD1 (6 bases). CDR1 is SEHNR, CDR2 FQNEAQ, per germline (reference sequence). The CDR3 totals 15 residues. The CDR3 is CANSSRGHSTDTQYF. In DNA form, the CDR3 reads TGTGCCAACAGCTCCAGGGGCCATAGCACAGATACGCAGTATTTT.

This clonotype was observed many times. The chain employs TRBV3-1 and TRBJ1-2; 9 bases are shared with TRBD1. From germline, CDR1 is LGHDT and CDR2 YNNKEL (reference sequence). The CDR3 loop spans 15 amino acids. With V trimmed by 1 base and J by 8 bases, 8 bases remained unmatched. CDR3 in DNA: TGTGCCAGCAGCCAAGGTTTTTTGGACAGGGGCGGCTACACCTTC. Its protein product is CASSQGFLDRGGYTF.